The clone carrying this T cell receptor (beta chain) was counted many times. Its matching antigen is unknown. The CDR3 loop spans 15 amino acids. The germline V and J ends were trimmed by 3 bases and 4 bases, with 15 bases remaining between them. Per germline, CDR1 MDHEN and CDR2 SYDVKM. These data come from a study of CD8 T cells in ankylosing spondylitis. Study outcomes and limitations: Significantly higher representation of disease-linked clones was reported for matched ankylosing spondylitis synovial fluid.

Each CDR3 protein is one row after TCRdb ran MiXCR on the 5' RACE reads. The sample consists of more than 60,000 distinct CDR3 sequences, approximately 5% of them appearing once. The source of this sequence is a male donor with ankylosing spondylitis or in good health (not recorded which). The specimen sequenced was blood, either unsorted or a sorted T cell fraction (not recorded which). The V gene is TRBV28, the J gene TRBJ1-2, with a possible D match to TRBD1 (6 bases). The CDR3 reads CASSFLQGLGYGYTF. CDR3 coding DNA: TGTGCCAGCAGTTTTCTTCAGGGGCTCGGCTATGGCTACACCTTC.